These T cell receptor beta chains were read from a single sample in a study of cytotoxic CD8 clonotypes in ibrutinib-treated CLL. Clones were read by immunoSEQ multiplex PCR, and TCRdb kept only the in-frame ones, dropping some. The top ten hold about 30% of the sample, which has more than 85,000 clones, about 78% seen once. The starting material was PBMCs, obtained after 12 months of ibrutinib treatment. These receptors were taken from a human donor with chronic lymphocytic leukemia. Both conserved end residues are part of each CDR3. D genes are given only for firm matches. Size is omitted from some rows. Given values are once, few, many or a class for expanded clones.

D	V	size	J	DNA	CDR3
-	TRBV6-5	-	TRBJ2-3	TGTGCCAGCAGTACCCGGACTAGCACAGATACGCAGTATTTT	CASSTRTSTDTQYF
TRBD2	TRBV5-1	-	TRBJ2-3	TGCGCCAGCAGCTTGAACCGACTAGCGGCAGATACGCAGTATTTT	CASSLNRLAADTQYF
-	TRBV5-4	-	TRBJ1-1	TGTGCCAGCAGCTACGATCAGAACACTGAAGCTTTCTTT	CASSYDQNTEAFF
-	TRBV4-3	few	TRBJ2-1	TGCGCCAGCAGCCAAGTCCCCAACAATGAGCAGTTCTTC	CASSQVPNNEQFF
TRBD2	TRBV6-6	once	TRBJ2-7	TGTGCCAGCAGTTACCTAGCGGGAACGGTCGAGCAGTACTTC	CASSYLAGTVEQYF
-	TRBV2	-	TRBJ2-7	TGTGCCAGCAGTGCGTTGCAGGGGATGTCCTACGAGCAGTACTTC	CASSALQGMSYEQYF
TRBD1	TRBV5-1	-	TRBJ2-1	TGCGCCAGCAGTTCTGGACAGGGGGACAATGAGCAGTTCTTC	CASSSGQGDNEQFF
TRBD1	TRBV7-8	-	TRBJ2-6	TGTGCCAGCAGCCCCCAATTTGGGGACAGGGGCTCTGGGGCCAACGTCCTGACTTTC	CASSPQFGDRGSGANVLTF
-	TRBV7-2	-	TRBJ2-6	TGTGCCAGCAGCTCCCAGGGCCTCTCTGGGGCCAACGTCCTGACTTTC	CASSSQGLSGANVLTF
-	TRBV27	many	TRBJ1-6	TGTGCCAGCAGTTTATTAATCTATAATTCACCCCTCCACTTT	CASSLLIYNSPLHF
TRBD2	TRBV15	-	TRBJ2-7	TGTGCCACCAGCAGAGATGGCGCGGGGGGGAACGAGCAGTACTTC	CATSRDGAGGNEQYF
-	TRBV5-6	-	TRBJ1-2	TGTGCCAGCAGCCTCAGGGAAAACTATGGCTACACCTTC	CASSLRENYGYTF
-	TRBV25-1	-	TRBJ1-2	TGTGCCAGCAGTGAATGGTCCACCTATGGCTACACCTTC	CASSEWSTYGYTF
-	TRBV18	once	TRBJ1-1	TGTGCCAGCTCACCCGAACTAACAGGCGAAGCTTTCTTT	CASSPELTGEAFF
-	TRBV25-1	-	TRBJ1-1	TGTGCCAGCAGTGTCTATGGTGAAGCTTTCTTT	CASSVYGEAFF
-	TRBV2	-	TRBJ1-3	TGTGCCAGCAGCGAGACTTCAGGAGGAAACACCATATATTTT	CASSETSGGNTIYF
-	TRBV5-4	few	TRBJ2-5	TGTGCCAGCAGTGAATCAGGGTTGGGGGAGACCCAGTACTTC	CASSESGLGETQYF
TRBD1	TRBV30	-	TRBJ1-5	TGTGCCTTAACGACAGGGAAAGGAAACAATCAGCCCCAGCATTTT	CALTTGKGNNQPQHF
-	TRBV7-8	-	TRBJ1-1	TGTGCCAGCAGCTTAGGGGGGAACCTGAACACTGAAGCTTTCTTT	CASSLGGNLNTEAFF
-	TRBV6-6	-	TRBJ2-7	TGTGCCAGCAGTTACTCTGCAGGACATGGGGACTACGAGCAGTACTTC	CASSYSAGHGDYEQYF
-	TRBV18	-	TRBJ2-3	TGTGCCAGCTCACCTGCCCTAGGTCTTGGCGATACGCAGTATTTT	CASSPALGLGDTQYF
TRBD1	TRBV7-9	-	TRBJ2-1	TGTGCCAGCAGCCAGACAGGGGGCAATGAGCAGTTCTTC	CASSQTGGNEQFF
TRBD1	TRBV6-6	-	TRBJ1-5	TGTGCCAGCAGTACCGGGACAGGCGAACAGCCCCAGCATTTT	CASSTGTGEQPQHF
-	TRBV6-6	-	TRBJ1-1	TGTGCCAGCAGCTCCCAGGCAGGGAGCCCTGAAGCTTTCTTT	CASSSQAGSPEAFF
-	TRBV27	-	TRBJ1-6	TGTGCCAGCAGACAACAGGGTCGAGGATCACCCCTCCACTTT	CASRQQGRGSPLHF
-	TRBV27	-	TRBJ2-1	TGTGCCAGCAGTTCCCTCGCCAAGGACCTATCCTACAATGAGCAGTTCTTC	CASSSLAKDLSYNEQFF
-	TRBV7-9	-	TRBJ1-2	TGTGCCAGCAGCTTAAGGGCAGGGGGCTACACCTTC	CASSLRAGGYTF
-	TRBV5-6	-	TRBJ1-2	TGTGCCAGCAGCGCGACCCGGGGGGGCGGCTACACCTTC	CASSATRGGGYTF
TRBD1	TRBV19	once	TRBJ2-1	TGTGCCAGCAGCGGGGACAGGGGTTTTAATGAGCAGTTCTTC	CASSGDRGFNEQFF
TRBD1	TRBV5-1	-	TRBJ2-7	TGCGCCAGCAGCAGCGATGGGACAGGCTCCTACGAGCAGTACTTC	CASSSDGTGSYEQYF
-	TRBV5-4	few	TRBJ2-2	TGTGCCAGCAGCTTGCCCCGACTTATAGGTACCGGGGAGCTGTTTTTT	CASSLPRLIGTGELFF
-	TRBV29-1	-	TRBJ1-1	TGCAGCGCTGGAGCACACTTCACTGAAGCTTTCTTT	CSAGAHFTEAFF
TRBD1	TRBV15	-	TRBJ1-2	TGTGCCACCAGCAGAGGGGACAGGGGGCGCGTCAATAACTATGGCTACACCTTC	CATSRGDRGRVNNYGYTF
-	TRBV6-5	-	TRBJ2-7	TGTGCCAGCAGTTTCCTACAGGGCGCCTACGAGCAGTACTTC	CASSFLQGAYEQYF
-	TRBV30	-	TRBJ1-2	TGTGCCTGGAGGGTACGAGGGAGAGTGGATGGCTACACCTTC	CAWRVRGRVDGYTF
-	TRBV28	-	TRBJ1-5	TGTGCCACCTCATGGGGCAATCAGCCCCAGCATTTT	CATSWGNQPQHF
TRBD1	TRBV7-8	few	TRBJ1-6	TGTGCCAGCAGCCGCCGAGCAGGGGGCTCACCCCTCCACTTT	CASSRRAGGSPLHF
TRBD1	TRBV5-1	few	TRBJ2-7	TGCGCCAGCAGCTTGTCCGACAGGGTAGTGTACGAGCAGTACTTC	CASSLSDRVVYEQYF
-	TRBV25-1	-	TRBJ2-6	TGTGCCAGCCGCAGCTCTGGGGCCAACGTCCTGACTTTC	CASRSSGANVLTF
TRBD1	TRBV7-2	-	TRBJ2-7	TGTGCCAGCAGCTTCCGGACTGGACAGGGTTTAGATGAGCAGTACTTC	CASSFRTGQGLDEQYF
TRBD1	TRBV2	-	TRBJ1-5	TGTGCCAGCAGGGCAACAGGGGGCGGTCAGCCCCAGCATTTT	CASRATGGGQPQHF
TRBD2	TRBV4-1	-	TRBJ2-5	TGCGCCAGCAGCCAAGGGACTAGCGGGGCTCATAAAGAGACCCAGTACTTC	CASSQGTSGAHKETQYF
TRBD1	TRBV4-2	-	TRBJ1-6	TGTGCCAGCCCCTATGGGACAGGAAAGGGGTCACCCCTCCACTTT	CASPYGTGKGSPLHF
TRBD2	TRBV11-3	-	TRBJ2-3	TGTGCCAGCAGCTCCCACTTAGCGGGGGGCTTAGATACGCAGTATTTT	CASSSHLAGGLDTQYF
-	TRBV30	-	TRBJ1-3	TGTGCCTGGAGTGTCAAGGGCGGAAACACCATATATTTT	CAWSVKGGNTIYF
TRBD1	TRBV30	-	TRBJ2-7	TGTGCCTGGAGTGTACAGGGGTACGAGCAGTACTTC	CAWSVQGYEQYF
-	TRBV2	-	TRBJ1-1	TGTGCCAGCAGTGACCGAGGGAACACTGAAGCTTTCTTT	CASSDRGNTEAFF
-	TRBV7-3	-	TRBJ2-2	TGTGCCAGCAGCCCCAGTCCAGGGCCGCCGAACACCGGGGAGCTGTTTTTT	CASSPSPGPPNTGELFF
-	TRBV7-9	-	TRBJ2-7	TGTGCCAGCAGCTTAGGTGGGGGTCGGACACAGAGCTACGAGCAGTACTTC	CASSLGGGRTQSYEQYF
-	TRBV5-4	-	TRBJ2-7	TGTGCCAGCAGCTTGGAGGTGGGATCCTACGAGCAGTACTTC	CASSLEVGSYEQYF
-	TRBV27	-	TRBJ2-7	TGTGCCAGCAAGAGTATCAGACCTGACGGCGAGCAGTACTTC	CASKSIRPDGEQYF
TRBD2	TRBV30	-	TRBJ2-1	TGTGCCTGGAGTGCTAGCGGGGGGGCGTACTTCCGGTTCTTC	CAWSASGGAYFRFF
TRBD1	TRBV11-3	-	TRBJ1-2	TGTGCCAGCAGCTTCGGGACAGGAGTGGGCTATGGCTACACCTTC	CASSFGTGVGYGYTF
-	TRBV4-1	-	TRBJ1-1	TGCGCCAGCAGCCCTCAGATGAACACTGAAGCTTTCTTT	CASSPQMNTEAFF
-	TRBV14	-	TRBJ2-1	TGTGCCAGCAGCCCACTAATATCACCTGAGCAGTTCTTC	CASSPLISPEQFF
-	TRBV10-3	-	TRBJ1-5	TGTGCCATCAGTGAGGGGGGGGACCAGCCCCAGCATTTT	CAISEGGDQPQHF
TRBD1	TRBV27	-	TRBJ1-6	TGTGCCAGCAGTTTATGGGTACGGAGGACAGGGATCCTTAGCTCCTATAATTCACCCCTCCACTTT	CASSLWVRRTGILSSYNSPLHF
-	TRBV7-2	-	TRBJ2-1	TGTGCCAGCAGCTTGAAAGGGCTGAGCTCCTACAATGAGCAGTTCTTC	CASSLKGLSSYNEQFF
-	TRBV14	-	TRBJ2-4	TGTGCCAGCAGCCAAGGTCGTCTCATAGCCAAAAACATTCAGTACTTC	CASSQGRLIAKNIQYF